This record concerns one T cell receptor beta chain sequence. Its antigen is still unknown. The CDR3 is 14 amino acids. Germline V gene data show CDR1 as SGHNT and CDR2 as YYREEE (reference sequence). The V end was cut by 1 base, the J end by 4 bases, with 12 bases between. These data originate in a study of OX40 agonist ivuxolimab in advanced cancers. Whole-study context: Patients were given ivuxolimab, an antibody that agonizes OX40 (CD134). The study's findings and limits: Clonal expansion by week 6 occurred in CD4+ and CD8+ blood T cells (at 0.1 to 3.0 mg/kg). Relative to CD4+, CD8+ T cells held more expanded clones on average. Those patients achieving a partial response at 0.1-3.0 mg/kg showed among the lowest clonal expansion.

The assay was immunoSEQ multiplex PCR, and TCRdb's table has in-frame clones only and misses some. Found here are some 110,000 clones, 93% of them singletons; the top ten hold approximately 0.15%. The chain links TRBV5-4 to TRBJ2-7; D uncertain. The specimen comprised CD4+ or CD8+ T cells sorted from blood, sampled in a trial of the OX40 agonist ivuxolimab. This clonotype was sampled from an adult with an advanced solid tumor such as melanoma, head and neck, liver or kidney cancer. The CDR3 sequence: CASSLRPPVYEQYF. In DNA form, the CDR3 reads TGTGCCAGCAGCTTGAGGCCGCCGGTTTACGAGCAGTACTTC.